The table lists the clone carrying this TCR beta chain with a count of one. Its antigen is unidentified. The sample belongs to a study of regulatory T cells in long-lasting Graves disease. The time point is: newly diagnosed GD, antithyroid drugs for less than 3 months. Scientists built the TCR library using RNA that was extracted from PBMCs. Arm-PCR of CDR3 regions with iRepertoire HTBI primers generated TCR beta libraries. TCRdb analysed the multiplex PCR reads with MiXCR anew, one entry per CDR3 protein. Among approximately 400,000 distinct CDR3 sequences, 15% were seen once, and the ten largest hold over 7%. Study-wide findings and caveats: Few sampled subjects may have lowered accuracy. The study found TRBV28, TRBJ1-2 and TRBJ2-5 favored in persistent disease.

V lost 6 bases to trimming and J lost 6 bases; unmatched junction nucleotides: 11. The CDR3 is made up of 15 amino acids. Germline CDR1 is LNHDA and CDR2 is SQIVND (reference sequence). These records were also assigned to another study, of T cells in Graves' hyperthyroidism and ophthalmopathy. That paper states: Graves' hyperthyroidism was deemed stable given no ophthalmopathy progression within 18 months. Among thyroid clonotypes expanded above 0.001, most also appeared in blood.

This chain uses TRBV19 with TRBJ1-1, with 9 bases aligning to TRBD1. The source was peripheral blood mononuclear cells (PBMCs), collected at new diagnosis, from a patient treated with antithyroid drugs. This receptor was obtained from a woman aged 40-49 years with Graves disease. In DNA form, the CDR3 reads TGTGCCAGTAGCGGTCCCGGGACAGGGATCGCTGAAGCTTTCTTT. It is translated as CASSGPGTGIAEAFF.